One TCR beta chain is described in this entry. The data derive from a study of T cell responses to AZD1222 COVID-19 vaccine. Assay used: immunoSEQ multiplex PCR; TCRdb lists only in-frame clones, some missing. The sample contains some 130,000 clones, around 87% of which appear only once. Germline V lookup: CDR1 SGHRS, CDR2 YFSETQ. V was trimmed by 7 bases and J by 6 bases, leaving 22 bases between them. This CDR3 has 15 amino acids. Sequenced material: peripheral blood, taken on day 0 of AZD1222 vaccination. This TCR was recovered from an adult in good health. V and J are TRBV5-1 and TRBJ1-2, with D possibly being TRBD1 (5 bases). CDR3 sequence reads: CASRDGDRMGHGYTF. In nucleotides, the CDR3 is TGCGCCAGCCGAGACGGGGATAGGATGGGACATGGCTACACCTTC.